The clone carrying this TCR beta chain was counted many times. The sample belongs to a study of low-dose radiotherapy and immunotherapy resistance in tumors. Looking at the study overall: Priming of first-strand cDNA relied on TRAV- and TRBV-specific primers (covering alpha and beta chains).

A constant-region primer paired with the V-primer adapter amplified TCRs over about 19 PCR cycles. Amplification (by in vitro transcription) was performed on isolated mRNA. TCRdb re-called the reads through MiXCR, storing one row per CDR3 protein. The data contain about 46,000 distinct CDR3 sequences, around 11% of them singletons. Indicated time point: before trial treatment. Treatment of the donors consisted of nivolumab and ipilimumab (plus aspirin, low-dose cyclophosphamide and low-dose radiotherapy). Solid tumors that lacked tumor-infiltrating lymphocytes and were advanced were present in eligible patients. The germline V gene encodes CDR1 LNHDA and CDR2 SQIVND (reference sequence). Trimming stripped 6 bases from V and 3 bases from J, with 17 bases between. The CDR3 is 15 residues long.

Sequencing used PBMCs, obtained before treatment. The sequence was obtained from a female donor with ovarian cancer. The chain links TRBV19 to TRBJ2-5, with a possible D match to TRBD2 (6 bases). CDR3 coding DNA: TGTGCCAGTAGAAAGCTCGCGGGACTCAAAGAGACCCAGTACTTC. It specifies CASRKLAGLKETQYF. Complete variable domain (other parts from reference TRBV19 and TRBJ2-5): DGGITQSPKYLFRKEGQNVTLSCEQNLNHDAMYWYRQDPGQGLRLIYYSQIVNDFQKGDIAEGYSVSREKKESFPLTVTSAQKNPTAFYLCASRKLAGLKETQYFGPGTRLLVL.